This note documents a single TCR beta chain sequence. Its antigen remains unidentified. Qualities for individual bases were not recorded, and no much larger clone is one base off. The CDR3 starts with the cysteine, ends with the phenylalanine, and has 15 residues. The retained sequence is limited to the CDR3, 45 bases, with the frame set at the first base. Compared with germline, V lacks 4 bases and J lacks 5 bases; bases without a gene match: 8. Taken from the germline V gene (reference sequence), the CDR1 and CDR2 loops are SEHNR and FQNEAQ. The source of the sample is a study of T cell changes during pregnancy in multiple sclerosis (dated 2019 in TCRdb). Broadly, across the study: The study looked at changes in the T cell repertoire across pregnancy in women with multiple sclerosis.

Library creation used the immunoSEQ multiplex PCR assay. What TCRdb holds here is the immuneACCESS table cut down to in-frame rearrangements. Part of the clones is not present; checked against another copy, under half of the missing clones reflect an unresolved V gene, and the others are unexplained. The sample contains 65,000 to 90,000 clones, more than 90% of them found a single time. The top ten clonotypes cover roughly 1.9% of the sample. This TCR derives from a female donor with multiple sclerosis, enrolled in a pregnancy study. This chain is built from TRBV7-9 and TRBJ2-5; 9 junctional bases match TRBD1. The sequencing here drew on peripheral blood, taken in the second trimester of pregnancy. The CDR3 here reads CASSYGTGNVETQYF. The bases read TGTGCCAGCAGCTACGGGACAGGGAATGTCGAGACCCAGTACTTC.